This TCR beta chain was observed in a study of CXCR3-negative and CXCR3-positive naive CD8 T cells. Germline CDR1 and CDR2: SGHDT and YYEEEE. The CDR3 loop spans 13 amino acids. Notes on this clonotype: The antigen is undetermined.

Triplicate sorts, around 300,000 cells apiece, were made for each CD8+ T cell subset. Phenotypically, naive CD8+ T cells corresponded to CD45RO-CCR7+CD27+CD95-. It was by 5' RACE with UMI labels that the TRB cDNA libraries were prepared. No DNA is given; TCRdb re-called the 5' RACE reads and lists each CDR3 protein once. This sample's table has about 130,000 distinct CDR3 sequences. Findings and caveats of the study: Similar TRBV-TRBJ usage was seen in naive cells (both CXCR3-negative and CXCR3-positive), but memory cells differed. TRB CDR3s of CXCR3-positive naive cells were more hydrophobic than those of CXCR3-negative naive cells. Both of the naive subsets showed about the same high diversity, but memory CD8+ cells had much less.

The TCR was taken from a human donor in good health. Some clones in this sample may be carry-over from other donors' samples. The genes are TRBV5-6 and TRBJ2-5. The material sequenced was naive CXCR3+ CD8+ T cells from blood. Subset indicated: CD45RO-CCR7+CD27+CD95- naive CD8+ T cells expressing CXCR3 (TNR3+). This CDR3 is CASSLVRKETQYF.